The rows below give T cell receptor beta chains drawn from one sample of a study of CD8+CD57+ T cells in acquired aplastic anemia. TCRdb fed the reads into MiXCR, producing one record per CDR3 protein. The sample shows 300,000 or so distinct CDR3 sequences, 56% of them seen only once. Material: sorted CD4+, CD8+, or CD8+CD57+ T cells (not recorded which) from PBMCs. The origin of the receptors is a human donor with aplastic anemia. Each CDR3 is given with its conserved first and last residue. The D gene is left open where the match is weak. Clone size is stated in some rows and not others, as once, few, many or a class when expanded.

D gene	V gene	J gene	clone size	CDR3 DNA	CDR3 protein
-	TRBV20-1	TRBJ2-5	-	TGCAGTGCTGGCCTCCGAGGGGCCGAAGAGACCCAGTACTTC	CSAGLRGAEETQYF
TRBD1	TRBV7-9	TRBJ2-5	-	TGTGCCAGCAGCTTGGAAGTCGGGACAGGGGCTCGAGAGACCCAGTACTTC	CASSLEVGTGARETQYF
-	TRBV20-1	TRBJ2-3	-	TGCAGTGCTAGACCAAGTAGCACAGATACGCAGTATTTT	CSARPSSTDTQYF
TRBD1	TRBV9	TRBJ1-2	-	TGTGCCAGTAAGAAACAGGGGAACTTCTATGGCTACACCTTC	CASKKQGNFYGYTF
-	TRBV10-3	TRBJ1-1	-	TGTGCCATCAAGGGACAAGGGGGCACTGAAGCTTTCTTT	CAIKGQGGTEAFF
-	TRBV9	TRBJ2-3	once	TGTGCCAGCACCAAGGGGGGGACGACTAGCACAGATACGCAGTATTTT	CASTKGGTTSTDTQYF
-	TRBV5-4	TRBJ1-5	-	TGTGCCAGCAGCCGGGACCGAGATCAGCCCCAGCATTTT	CASSRDRDQPQHF
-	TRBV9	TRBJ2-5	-	TGTGCCAGCAGCCGGATGGAGGGGCCAGAGGAGACCCAGTACTTC	CASSRMEGPEETQYF
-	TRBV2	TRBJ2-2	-	TGTGCCAGCAGTGAAACGGGGACTGGCGGAAACACCGGGGAGCTGTTTTTT	CASSETGTGGNTGELFF
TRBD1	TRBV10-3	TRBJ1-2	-	TGTGCCATCGGTGGAGGGGGCGGGCGCATTTATGGCTACACCTTC	CAIGGGGGRIYGYTF
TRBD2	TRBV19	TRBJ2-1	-	TGTGCCAGTAGTATAATGCTAGCGGGAACCCATGAGCAGTTCTTC	CASSIMLAGTHEQFF
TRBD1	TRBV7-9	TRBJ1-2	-	TGTGCCAGCAGCTTGGCAGCACCGGGACAGGGGCCTAGCGGCTACACCTTC	CASSLAAPGQGPSGYTF
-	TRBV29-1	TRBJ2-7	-	TGCAGCGTGGGGGGGCTGGGCGGCTACGAGCAGTACTTC	CSVGGLGGYEQYF
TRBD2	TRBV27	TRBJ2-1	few	TGTGCCAGCAGTTTGCGAGCGGGAGGGCTATCAGATTCAGTCAATAAGCAGTTCTTC	CASSLRAGGLSDSVNKQFF
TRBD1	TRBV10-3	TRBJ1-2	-	TGTGCCATCATGACAGGGGGAACCGCTAACTATGGCTACACCTTC	CAIMTGGTANYGYTF
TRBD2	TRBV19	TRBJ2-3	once	TGTGCCAGTAGTGGGGAGGGGACTAGCGGGGGTTTAGATACGCAGTATTTT	CASSGEGTSGGLDTQYF
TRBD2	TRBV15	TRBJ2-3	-	TGTGCCAGCAGGAGCCCTAGCGGGGGGTGGTTAGATACGCAGTATTTT	CASRSPSGGWLDTQYF
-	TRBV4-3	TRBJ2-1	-	TGCGCCAGCAGCCAAGAAGATGACAGGAATGAGCAGTTCTTC	CASSQEDDRNEQFF
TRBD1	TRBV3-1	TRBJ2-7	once	TGTGCCAGCAGCCCTTTGACAGGGAGCTCCTACGAGCAGTACTTC	CASSPLTGSSYEQYF
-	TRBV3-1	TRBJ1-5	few	TGTGCCAGCAGCCTATCCGGCAGGACCCATAGCAATCAGCCCCAGCATTTT	CASSLSGRTHSNQPQHF
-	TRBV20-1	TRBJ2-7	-	TGCAGTGCTAGGGAGCGGGCTCCCTACGAGCAGTACTTC	CSARERAPYEQYF
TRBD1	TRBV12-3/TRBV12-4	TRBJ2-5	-	TGTGCCAGCAGTGGTTCCGGGACAGGGGGCCAGACCCAGTACTTC	CASSGSGTGGQTQYF
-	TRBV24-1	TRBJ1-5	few	TGTGCCACCAGCTCCGGGACGATTTATCAGCCCCAGCATTTT	CATSSGTIYQPQHF
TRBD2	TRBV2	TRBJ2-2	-	TGTGCCAGCAGTGAAGCAACTAGCGGATCGAACACCGGGGAGCTGTTTTTT	CASSEATSGSNTGELFF
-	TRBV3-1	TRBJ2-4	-	TGTGCCAGCAGCCAAGAGGGAGTAGCCAAAAACATTCAGTACTTC	CASSQEGVAKNIQYF
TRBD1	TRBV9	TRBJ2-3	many	TGTGCCAGCAGCGTAGGGTCAGGGGGCGGCATCGATACGCAGTATTTT	CASSVGSGGGIDTQYF
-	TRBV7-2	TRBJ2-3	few	TGTGCCAGCAGCGCCTACATAGATACGCAGTATTTT	CASSAYIDTQYF
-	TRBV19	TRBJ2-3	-	TGTGCCAGTAGTATAGAGGTACGAGATACGCAGTATTTT	CASSIEVRDTQYF
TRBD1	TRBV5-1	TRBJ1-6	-	TGCGCCAGCAGCTTGTCAGGGACAGGGAATTCACCCCTCCACTTT	CASSLSGTGNSPLHF
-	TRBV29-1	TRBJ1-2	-	TGCAGCGGATGGGGGGGATCCGGCGGGGACTATGGCTACACCTTC	CSGWGGSGGDYGYTF
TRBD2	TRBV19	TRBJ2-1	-	TGTGCCAGTAGTTCCCAATATCCCCGGGACTATGACAATGAGCAGTTCTTC	CASSSQYPRDYDNEQFF
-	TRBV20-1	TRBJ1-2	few	TGCAGTGCTAGAGATGGGGGGGCGTGGGGCTACACCTTC	CSARDGGAWGYTF
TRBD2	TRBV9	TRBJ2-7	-	TGTGCCAGCAGCGTAGCTACGGGGACTAGCAGTCCCTACGAGCAGTACTTC	CASSVATGTSSPYEQYF
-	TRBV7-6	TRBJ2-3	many	TGTGCCAGCAGCTTAGAGTCTAGCACAGATACGCAGTATTTT	CASSLESSTDTQYF
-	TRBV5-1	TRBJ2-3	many	TGCGCCAGCAGCTTGGAGGGAAGGGGGGGCCGTACAGATACGCAGTATTTT	CASSLEGRGGRTDTQYF
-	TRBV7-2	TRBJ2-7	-	TGTGCCAGCACCCCTCGCGTGGGTGGGAACTACGAGCAGTACTTC	CASTPRVGGNYEQYF
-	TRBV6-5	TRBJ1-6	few	TGTGCCAGCGGAAAAGATTCACCCCTCCACTTT	CASGKDSPLHF
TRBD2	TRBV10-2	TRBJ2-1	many	TGCGCCAGCAGTGCTTCGCGGGGACTATTAAATGAGCAGTTCTTC	CASSASRGLLNEQFF
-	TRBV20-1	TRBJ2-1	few	TGCAGTGCCACTGATGGCAGGGACACCTTAATAGATGAGCAGTTCTTC	CSATDGRDTLIDEQFF
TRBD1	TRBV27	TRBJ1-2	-	TGTGCCAGCAGTTCGGACAGGGGAGGTGGCTACACCTTC	CASSSDRGGGYTF
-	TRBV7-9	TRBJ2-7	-	TGTGCCAGCAGCTCACAGAGCTACGAGCGGTACTTC	CASSSQSYERYF
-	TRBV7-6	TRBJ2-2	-	TGTGCCAGCAGCCAAGTGGTAGGGCCGGGGACCGGGGAGCTGTTTTTT	CASSQVVGPGTGELFF
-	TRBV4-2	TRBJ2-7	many	TGTGCCAGCAGCCAACAGGGGGGGTACGACTACGAGCAGTACTTC	CASSQQGGYDYEQYF
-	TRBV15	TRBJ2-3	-	TGTGCCACCAGCAGAGGTTTAGCTGTGAATACGCAGTATTTT	CATSRGLAVNTQYF
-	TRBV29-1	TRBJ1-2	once	TGCAGTGCTAGCCCACAGACAGGATCCCATGGCTACACCTTC	CSASPQTGSHGYTF
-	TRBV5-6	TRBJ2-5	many	TGTGCCAGCAGCTTAGTCACGGGGTTACAAGAGACCCAGTACTTC	CASSLVTGLQETQYF
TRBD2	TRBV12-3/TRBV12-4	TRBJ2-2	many	TGTGCCAGCAGTTTAGCGACGGGGGGTCCCGGGGAGCTGTTTTTT	CASSLATGGPGELFF
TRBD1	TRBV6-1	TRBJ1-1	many	TGTGCCAGCATCCTCGACAGGGACACTGAAGCTTTCTTT	CASILDRDTEAFF
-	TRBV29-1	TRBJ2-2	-	TGCAGCGTTGATGAGGGGAACACCGGGGAGCTGTTTTTT	CSVDEGNTGELFF
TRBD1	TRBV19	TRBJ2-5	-	TGTGCCAGTAGTATAAGGGACAGGGGGCCTCAAGAGACCCAGTACTTC	CASSIRDRGPQETQYF
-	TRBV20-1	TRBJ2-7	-	TGCAGTGCTAGCCGACCCGGGACGGCAGGGATGTCCTACGAGCAGTACTTC	CSASRPGTAGMSYEQYF
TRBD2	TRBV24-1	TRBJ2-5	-	TGTGCCACCAGTGGCGCTAGCGGGGGGGATGAAGAGACCCAGTACTTC	CATSGASGGDEETQYF
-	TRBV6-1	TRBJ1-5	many	TGTGCCAGCTGCGGGGTCTACAATCAGCCCCAGCATTTT	CASCGVYNQPQHF